The rows below give T cell receptor beta chains drawn from one sample of a study of T cell responses to AZD1222 COVID-19 vaccine. Method: immunoSEQ multiplex PCR; TCRdb's copy keeps in-frame clones and lacks some. The table records 150,000 to 160,000 clones, roughly nine tenths of them present only once. The sequencing used peripheral blood, collected on day 0 of MenACWY control vaccination. These TCRs come from an adult in good health. Both conserved end residues are part of each CDR3. A D gene is named only where the DNA matches it firmly. Rows may omit the clone size; those that give it use once, few, many or a size class.

15,-,TRBJ1-1,TRBV27,-,CASSLLGRDIPEAFF,TGTGCCAGCAGTTTATTGGGCAGGGACATTCCTGAAGCTTTCTTT
17,-,TRBJ1-5,TRBV5-6,TRBD1,CASSLGTGGPDNQPQHF,TGTGCCAGCAGCTTGGGCACAGGGGGGCCCGATAATCAGCCCCAGCATTTT
17,-,TRBJ2-3,TRBV5-1,TRBD2,CASSSGTSGRASDTQYF,TGCGCCAGCAGCTCCGGGACTAGCGGGAGAGCTTCAGATACGCAGTATTTT
15,-,TRBJ2-5,TRBV9,TRBD1,CASSLYGTEQETQYF,TGTGCCAGCAGCCTTTACGGGACAGAACAAGAGACCCAGTACTTC
12,-,TRBJ2-4,TRBV29-1,TRBD1,CSVHRGGDIQYF,TGCAGCGTTCACAGGGGTGGGGACATTCAGTACTTC
13,-,TRBJ1-6,TRBV7-9,-,CASSYDAGSTLHF,TGTGCCAGCAGCTATGACGCGGGTTCGACCCTCCACTTT
14,once,TRBJ1-5,TRBV6-6,-,CASSSRPKNQPQHF,TGTGCCAGCAGCTCCCGACCCAAAAATCAGCCCCAGCATTTT
16,-,TRBJ1-1,TRBV4-2,TRBD1,CASSQEVGTGGSEAFF,TGTGCCAGCAGCCAAGAGGTTGGAACAGGGGGCTCTGAAGCTTTCTTT
15,-,TRBJ2-1,TRBV2,TRBD1,CASNQQGASYNEQFF,TGTGCCAGCAACCAACAGGGGGCATCCTACAATGAGCAGTTCTTC
16,-,TRBJ1-1,TRBV5-1,TRBD1,CASSSNPPGQGFEAFF,TGCGCCAGCAGCTCGAACCCACCGGGACAGGGATTTGAAGCTTTCTTT
15,-,TRBJ2-2,TRBV2,TRBD1,CASSVGQGGTGELFF,TGTGCCAGCAGTGTTGGACAGGGGGGCACCGGGGAGCTGTTTTTT
13,once,TRBJ2-2,TRBV28,-,CASSSLNTGELFF,TGTGCCAGCAGTTCGTTGAACACCGGGGAGCTGTTTTTT
16,-,TRBJ1-2,TRBV5-4,TRBD1,CASSFTGAVSRRGYTF,TGTGCCAGCAGCTTCACAGGGGCTGTTTCTCGGCGTGGCTACACCTTC
15,-,TRBJ1-4,TRBV7-8,TRBD1,CASSTRDRAKEKLFF,TGTGCCAGCAGCACCCGGGACAGGGCGAAAGAAAAACTGTTTTTT
16,-,TRBJ1-3,TRBV6-1,TRBD1,CASREQGITAGNTIYF,TGTGCCAGCAGGGAACAGGGGATAACGGCTGGAAACACCATATATTTT
16,-,TRBJ2-5,TRBV7-2,TRBD2,CASSPGTSGYQETQYF,TGTGCCAGCAGCCCGGGGACTAGCGGGTACCAAGAGACCCAGTACTTC
18,-,TRBJ2-1,TRBV28,TRBD2,CASSLGTSGYISYNEQFF,TGTGCCAGCAGTTTAGGGACTAGCGGGTATATCTCCTACAATGAGCAGTTCTTC
12,-,TRBJ2-2,TRBV4-2,-,CASSQVTGELFF,TGTGCCAGCAGCCAAGTCACCGGGGAGCTGTTTTTT